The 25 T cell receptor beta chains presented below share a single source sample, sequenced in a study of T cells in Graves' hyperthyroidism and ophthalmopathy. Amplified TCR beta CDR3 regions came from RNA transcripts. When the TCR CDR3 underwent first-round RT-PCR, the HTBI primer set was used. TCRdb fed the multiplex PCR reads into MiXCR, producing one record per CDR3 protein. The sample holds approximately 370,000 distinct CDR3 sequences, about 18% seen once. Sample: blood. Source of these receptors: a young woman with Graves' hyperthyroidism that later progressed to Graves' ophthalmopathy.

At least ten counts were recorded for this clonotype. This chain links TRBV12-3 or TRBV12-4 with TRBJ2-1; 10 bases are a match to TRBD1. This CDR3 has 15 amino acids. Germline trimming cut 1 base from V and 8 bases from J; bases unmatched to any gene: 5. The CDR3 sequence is CASSLERQGADEQFF. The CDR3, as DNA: TGTGCCAGCAGTTTAGAGAGACAGGGGGCCGATGAGCAGTTCTTC.

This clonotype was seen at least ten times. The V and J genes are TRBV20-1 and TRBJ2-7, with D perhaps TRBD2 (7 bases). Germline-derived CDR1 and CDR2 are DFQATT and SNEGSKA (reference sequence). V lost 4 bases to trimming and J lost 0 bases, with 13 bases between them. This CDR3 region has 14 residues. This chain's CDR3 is CSATKGGVSYEQYF. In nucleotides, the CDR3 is TGCAGTGCTACCAAGGGGGGGGTCTCCTACGAGCAGTACTTC.

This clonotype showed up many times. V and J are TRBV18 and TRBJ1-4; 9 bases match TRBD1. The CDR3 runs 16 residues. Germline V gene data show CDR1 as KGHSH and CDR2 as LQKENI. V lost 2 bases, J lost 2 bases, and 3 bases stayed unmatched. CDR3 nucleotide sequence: TGTGCCAGCTCACCATACGGGACAGGGACTAATGAAAAACTGTTTTTT. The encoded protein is CASSPYGTGTNEKLFF.

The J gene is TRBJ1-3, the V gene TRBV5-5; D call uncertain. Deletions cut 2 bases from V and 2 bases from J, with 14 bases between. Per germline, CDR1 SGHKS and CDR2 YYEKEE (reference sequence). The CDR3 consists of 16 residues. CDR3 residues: CASSFLGLKTGNTIYF. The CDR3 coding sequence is TGTGCCAGCAGCTTTTTGGGCCTGAAGACTGGAAACACCATATATTTT.

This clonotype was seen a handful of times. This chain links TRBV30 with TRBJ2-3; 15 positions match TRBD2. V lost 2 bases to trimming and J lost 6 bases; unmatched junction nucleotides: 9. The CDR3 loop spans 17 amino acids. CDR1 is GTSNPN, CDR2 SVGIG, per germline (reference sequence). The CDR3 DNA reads TGTGCCTGGAGTCCCCCGGGACTAGCGGGGGGCTACGATACGCAGTATTTT. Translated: CAWSPPGLAGGYDTQYF. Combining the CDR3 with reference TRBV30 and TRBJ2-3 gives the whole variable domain SQTIHQWPATLVQPVGSPLSLECTVEGTSNPNLYWYRQAAGRGLQLLFYSVGIGQISSEVPQNLSASRPQDRQFILSSKKLLLSDSGFYLCAWSPPGLAGGYDTQYFGPGTRLTVL.

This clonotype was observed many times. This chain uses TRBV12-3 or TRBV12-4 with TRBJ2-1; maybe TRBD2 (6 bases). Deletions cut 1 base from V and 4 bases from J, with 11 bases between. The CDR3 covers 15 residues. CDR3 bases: TGTGCCAGCAGTTTAGGTAGCGGACTTTACAATGAGCAGTTCTTC. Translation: CASSLGSGLYNEQFF.

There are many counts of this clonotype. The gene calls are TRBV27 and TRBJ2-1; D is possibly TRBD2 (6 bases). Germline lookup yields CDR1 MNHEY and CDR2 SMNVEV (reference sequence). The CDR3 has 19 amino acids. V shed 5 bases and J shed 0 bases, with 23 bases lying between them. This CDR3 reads CASSPSKGTAHLSYNEQFF. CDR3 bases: TGTGCCAGCAGTCCCTCTAAGGGGACTGCCCACCTCTCCTACAATGAGCAGTTCTTC.

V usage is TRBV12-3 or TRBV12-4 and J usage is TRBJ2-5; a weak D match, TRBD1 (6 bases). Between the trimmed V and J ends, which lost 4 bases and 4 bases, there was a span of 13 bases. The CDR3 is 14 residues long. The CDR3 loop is CASSSRVGGETQYF. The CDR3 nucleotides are TGTGCCAGCAGTTCTCGGGTAGGGGGAGAGACCCAGTACTTC.

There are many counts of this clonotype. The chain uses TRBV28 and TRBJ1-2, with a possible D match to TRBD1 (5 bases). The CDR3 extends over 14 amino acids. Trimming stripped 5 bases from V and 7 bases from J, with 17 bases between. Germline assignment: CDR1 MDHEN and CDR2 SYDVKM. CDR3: CASSKTGTMGGYTF. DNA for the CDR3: TGTGCCAGCAGTAAAACCGGGACCATGGGTGGCTACACCTTC.

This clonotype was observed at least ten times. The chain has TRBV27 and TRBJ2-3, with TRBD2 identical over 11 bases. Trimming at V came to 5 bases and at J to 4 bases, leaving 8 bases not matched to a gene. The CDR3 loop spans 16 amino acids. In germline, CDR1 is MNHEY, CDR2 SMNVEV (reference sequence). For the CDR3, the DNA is TGTGCCAGCAGTCTGACTAGCGGGATTGTTGCAGATACGCAGTATTTT. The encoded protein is CASSLTSGIVADTQYF.

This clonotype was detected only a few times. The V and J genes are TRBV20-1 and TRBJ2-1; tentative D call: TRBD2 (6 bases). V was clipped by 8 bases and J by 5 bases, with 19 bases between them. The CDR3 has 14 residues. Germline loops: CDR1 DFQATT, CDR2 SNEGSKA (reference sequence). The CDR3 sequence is CSISTGTFHNEQFF. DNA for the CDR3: TGCAGTATTTCAACCGGGACTTTCCACAATGAGCAGTTCTTC.

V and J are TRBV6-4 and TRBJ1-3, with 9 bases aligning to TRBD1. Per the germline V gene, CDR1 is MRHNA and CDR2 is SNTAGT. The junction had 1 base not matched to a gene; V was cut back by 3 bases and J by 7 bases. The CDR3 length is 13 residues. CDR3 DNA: TGTGCCAGCAGTGAAGGACAGGGGAACACCATATATTTT. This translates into CASSEGQGNTIYF.

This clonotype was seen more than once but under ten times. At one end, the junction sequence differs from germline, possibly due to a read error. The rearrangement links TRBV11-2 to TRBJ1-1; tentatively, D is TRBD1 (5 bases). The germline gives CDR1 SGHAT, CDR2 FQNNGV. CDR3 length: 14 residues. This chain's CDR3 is CASSLAGYYTEASF. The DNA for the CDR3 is TGTGCCAGCAGCCTAGCAGGGTACTACACTGAAGCTTCCTTT.

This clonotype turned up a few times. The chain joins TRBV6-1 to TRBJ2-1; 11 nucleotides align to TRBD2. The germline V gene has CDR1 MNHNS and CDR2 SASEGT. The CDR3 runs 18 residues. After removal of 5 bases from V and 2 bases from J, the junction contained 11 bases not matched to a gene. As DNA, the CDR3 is TGTGCCAGCAGTCGTAATCCCCAACTAGCGGGGGCCTACAATGAGCAGTTCTTC. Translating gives CASSRNPQLAGAYNEQFF.

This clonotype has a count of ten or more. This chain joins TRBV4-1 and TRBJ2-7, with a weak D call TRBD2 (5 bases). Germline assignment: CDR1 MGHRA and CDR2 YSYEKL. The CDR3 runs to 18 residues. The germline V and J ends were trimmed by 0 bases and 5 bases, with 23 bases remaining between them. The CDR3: CASSQDPVTRVDRDEQYF. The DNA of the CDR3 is TGCGCCAGCAGCCAAGATCCTGTGACGAGGGTAGATAGGGACGAGCAGTACTTC.

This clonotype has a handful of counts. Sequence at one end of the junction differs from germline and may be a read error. The CDR3 loop reads CSARGWNLSGRNSGELFF. DNA of the CDR3: TGCAGTGCTAGAGGATGGAACCTTAGCGGAAGGAACTCCGGGGAGCTGTTTTTT. This chain links TRBV20-1 with TRBJ2-2; TRBD2 is a possible D gene (6 bases). The CDR3 has 18 amino acids. Germline lookup yields CDR1 DFQATT and CDR2 SNEGSKA (reference sequence).

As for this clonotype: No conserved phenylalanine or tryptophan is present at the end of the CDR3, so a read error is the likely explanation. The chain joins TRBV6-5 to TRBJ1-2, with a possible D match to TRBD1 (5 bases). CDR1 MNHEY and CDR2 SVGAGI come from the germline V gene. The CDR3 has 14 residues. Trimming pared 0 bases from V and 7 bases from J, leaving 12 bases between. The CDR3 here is CASSYSSGAGGYTL. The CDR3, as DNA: TGTGCCAGCAGTTACTCCTCTGGGGCTGGTGGCTACACCCTC.

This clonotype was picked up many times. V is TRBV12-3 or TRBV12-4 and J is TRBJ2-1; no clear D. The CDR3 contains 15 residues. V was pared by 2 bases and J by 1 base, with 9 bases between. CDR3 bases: TGTGCCAGCAGTTTATTGGTAGGATCCTACAATGAGCAGTTCTTC. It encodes CASSLLVGSYNEQFF.

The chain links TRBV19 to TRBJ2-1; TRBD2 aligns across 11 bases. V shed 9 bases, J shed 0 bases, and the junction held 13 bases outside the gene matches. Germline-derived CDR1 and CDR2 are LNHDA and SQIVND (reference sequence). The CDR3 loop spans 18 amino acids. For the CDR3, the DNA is TGTGCCAGCAGTGCCCTAGCGGGAGGCCTTAGCTCCTACAATGAGCAGTTCTTC. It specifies CASSALAGGLSSYNEQFF.

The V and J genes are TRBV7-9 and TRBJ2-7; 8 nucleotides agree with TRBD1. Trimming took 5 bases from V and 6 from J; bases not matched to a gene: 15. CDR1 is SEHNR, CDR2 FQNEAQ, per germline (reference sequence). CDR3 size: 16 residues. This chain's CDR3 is CASSRPGGQGSGEQYF. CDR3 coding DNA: TGTGCCAGCAGCCGACCCGGAGGACAGGGCTCCGGCGAGCAGTACTTC.

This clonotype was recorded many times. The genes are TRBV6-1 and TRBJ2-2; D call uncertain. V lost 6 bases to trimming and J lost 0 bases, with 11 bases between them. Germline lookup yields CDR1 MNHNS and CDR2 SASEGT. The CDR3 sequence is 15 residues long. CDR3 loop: CASSPRQANTGELFF. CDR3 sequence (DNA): TGTGCCAGCAGCCCCCGGCAGGCGAACACCGGGGAGCTGTTTTTT.

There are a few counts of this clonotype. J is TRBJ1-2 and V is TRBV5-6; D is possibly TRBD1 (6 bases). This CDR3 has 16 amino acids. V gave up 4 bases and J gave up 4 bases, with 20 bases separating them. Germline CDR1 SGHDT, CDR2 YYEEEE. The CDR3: CASSPGPGTRAYGYTF. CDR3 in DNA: TGTGCCAGCAGCCCCGGACCCGGGACAAGGGCCTATGGCTACACCTTC. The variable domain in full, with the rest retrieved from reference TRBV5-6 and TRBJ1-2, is DAGVTQSPTHLIKTRGQQVTLRCSPKSGHDTVSWYQQALGQGPQFIFQYYEEEERQRGNFPDRFSGHQFPNYSSELNVNALLLGDSALYLCASSPGPGTRAYGYTFGSGTRLTVV.

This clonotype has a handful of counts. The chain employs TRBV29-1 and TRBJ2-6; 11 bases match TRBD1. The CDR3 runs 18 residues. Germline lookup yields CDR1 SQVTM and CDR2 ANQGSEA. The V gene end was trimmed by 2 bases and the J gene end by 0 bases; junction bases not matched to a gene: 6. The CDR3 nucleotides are TGCAGCGTTGAAATACCGGGACAGGGGGGCTCTGGGGCCAACGTCCTGACTTTC. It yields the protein CSVEIPGQGGSGANVLTF.

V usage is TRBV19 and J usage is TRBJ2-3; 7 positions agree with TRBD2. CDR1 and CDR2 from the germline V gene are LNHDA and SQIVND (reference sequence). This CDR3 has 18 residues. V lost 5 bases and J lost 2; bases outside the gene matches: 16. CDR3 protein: CASSATGGATLTTDTQYF. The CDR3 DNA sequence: TGTGCCAGTAGTGCTACGGGGGGTGCCACCCTCACCACAGATACGCAGTATTTT.

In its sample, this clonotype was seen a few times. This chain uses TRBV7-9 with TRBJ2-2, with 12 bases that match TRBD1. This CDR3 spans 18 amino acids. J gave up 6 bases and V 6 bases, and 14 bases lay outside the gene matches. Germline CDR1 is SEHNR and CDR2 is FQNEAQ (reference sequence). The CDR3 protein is CASRYPTRDRGRSGELFF. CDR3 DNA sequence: TGTGCCAGCAGATATCCTACGCGGGACAGGGGGCGTTCCGGGGAGCTGTTTTTT. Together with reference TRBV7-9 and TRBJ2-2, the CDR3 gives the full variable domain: DTGVSQNPRHKITKRGQNVTFRCDPISEHNRLYWYRQTLGQGPEFLTYFQNEAQLEKSRLLSDRFSAERPKGSFSTLEIQRTEQGDSAMYLCASRYPTRDRGRSGELFFGEGSRLTVL.